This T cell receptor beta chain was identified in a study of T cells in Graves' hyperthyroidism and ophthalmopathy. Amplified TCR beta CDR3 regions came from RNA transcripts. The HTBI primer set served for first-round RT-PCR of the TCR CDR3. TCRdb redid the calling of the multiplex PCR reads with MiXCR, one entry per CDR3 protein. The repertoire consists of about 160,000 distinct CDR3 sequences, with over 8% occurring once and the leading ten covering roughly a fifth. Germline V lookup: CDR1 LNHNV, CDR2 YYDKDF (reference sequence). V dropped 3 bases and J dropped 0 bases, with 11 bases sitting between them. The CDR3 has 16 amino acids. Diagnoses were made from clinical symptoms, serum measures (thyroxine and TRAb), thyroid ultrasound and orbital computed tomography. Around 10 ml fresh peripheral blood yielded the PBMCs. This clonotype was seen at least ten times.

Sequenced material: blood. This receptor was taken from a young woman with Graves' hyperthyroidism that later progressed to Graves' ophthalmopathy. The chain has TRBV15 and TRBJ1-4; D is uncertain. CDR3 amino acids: CATSRSKGSTNEKLFF. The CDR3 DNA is TGTGCCACCAGCAGGTCAAAAGGTTCAACTAATGAAAAACTGTTTTTT.